What follows describes a single T cell receptor (beta chain). The record originates from a study of CD8 T cells in Susac syndrome. Random-hexamer reverse transcription was applied to about 0.5 to 1 ug RNA. immunoSEQ multiplex PCR amplified TCR beta CDR3 across 54 Vbeta, 13 Jbeta. A single record per CDR3 protein comes from TCRdb applying MiXCR to the immunoSEQ multiplex PCR reads. In the table there are under 200,000 distinct CDR3 sequences, 85% to 95% of which are singletons. CD8+ and CD4+ T cells from blood underwent TCR beta sequencing. Healthy donors matched for age and sex were used as controls. The authors negatively isolated CD8+ and CD4+ T cells and FACS-enriched TEMRA cells. This receptor was obtained from a human donor in good health. The sample consisted of CD4+ T cells from PBMCs.

The CDR3 DNA reads as TGTGCCAGCAGCTTAGTTTTATCGACAGACCAAGAGACCCAGTACTTC. Encoded protein: CASSLVLSTDQETQYF. This rearrangement joins TRBV7-2 to TRBJ2-5, with D perhaps matching TRBD1 (5 bases). V was cut by 1 base and J by 0 bases, with 12 bases left in between. Germline V CDR1 and CDR2: SGHTA, FQGNSA. The CDR3 extends over 16 amino acids.